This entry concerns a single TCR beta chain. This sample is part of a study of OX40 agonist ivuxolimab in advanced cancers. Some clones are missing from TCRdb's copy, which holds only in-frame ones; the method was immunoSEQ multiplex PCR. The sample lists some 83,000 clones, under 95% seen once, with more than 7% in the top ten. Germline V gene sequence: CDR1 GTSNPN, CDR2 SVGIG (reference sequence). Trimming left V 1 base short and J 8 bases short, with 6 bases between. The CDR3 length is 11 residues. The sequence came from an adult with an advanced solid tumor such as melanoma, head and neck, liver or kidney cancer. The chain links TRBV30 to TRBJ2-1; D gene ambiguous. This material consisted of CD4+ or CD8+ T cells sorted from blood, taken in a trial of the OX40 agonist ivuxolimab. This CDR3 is CAWSDLDEQFF. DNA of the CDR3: TGTGCCTGGAGTGACTTGGATGAGCAGTTCTTC.